The 9 T cell receptor beta chains given below trace back to one sample, sequenced in a study of blood T cell repertoires in COVID-19. Profiling relied on immunoSEQ multiplex PCR, and the TCRdb table lists in-frame clones only, not all of them. The sample yields approximately 290,000 clones, around 89% seen once. The sequenced sample consisted of peripheral blood. Receptors were obtained from a man aged 25 to 40 with acute or convalescent COVID-19.

The V call is TRBV7-9, the J call TRBJ2-2, with 8 bases that match TRBD1. CDR1 is SEHNR and CDR2 is FQNEAQ in the germline V gene (reference sequence). The trim removed 1 base at V and 5 bases at J, leaving 3 bases unmatched. This CDR3 spans 15 amino acids. DNA of the CDR3: TGTGCCAGCAGCTTAGGTCAGGGGGCGACCGGGGAGCTGTTTTTT. Translation: CASSLGQGATGELFF.

The genes are TRBV15 and TRBJ1-1; 7 bases align to TRBD1. The germline V gene has CDR1 LNHNV and CDR2 YYDKDF (reference sequence). V shed 2 bases and J 0 bases; nucleotides not matched to a gene: 3. CDR3 length: 15 residues. Here the CDR3 DNA reads TGTGCCACCAGCAGAAGGGGACAGTTGAACACTGAAGCTTTCTTT. It codes for CATSRRGQLNTEAFF.

This chain connects TRBV2 to TRBJ1-5, with 8 positions matching TRBD1. CDR3 length: 14 residues. The ends lost 5 bases at V and 6 bases at J; junction bases unmatched: 6. Germline values: CDR1 SNHLY, CDR2 FYNNEI. The CDR3 DNA is TGTGCCAGCAGTCAAGGACAGGGCTCTCAGCCCCAGCATTTT. Encoded protein: CASSQGQGSQPQHF.

The chain joins TRBV5-6 to TRBJ2-7; D perhaps matches TRBD2 (5 bases). The CDR3 runs 13 residues. The ends were cut back, 0 bases at V and 2 bases at J, with 6 bases in the middle. Germline CDR1 SGHDT, CDR2 YYEEEE. CDR3 region: CASSLVTTYEQYF. The CDR3 DNA reads as TGTGCCAGCAGCTTGGTGACTACCTACGAGCAGTACTTC.

The J gene is TRBJ1-5, the V gene TRBV28; TRBD1 is a possible D gene (6 bases). The CDR3 runs to 14 residues. V lost 7 bases to trimming and J lost 3 bases, with 13 bases between them. Germline values: CDR1 MDHEN, CDR2 SYDVKM. The CDR3 here is CASTQDRYNQPQHF. Here the CDR3 DNA reads TGTGCCAGCACCCAGGACAGATACAATCAGCCCCAGCATTTT.

This clone has only a few counts. This chain connects TRBV28 to TRBJ2-7, with TRBD1 as a possible D gene (6 bases). The CDR3 loop spans 15 amino acids. Deletions cut 3 bases from V and 1 base from J, with 13 bases between. Germline lookup yields CDR1 MDHEN and CDR2 SYDVKM. The CDR3 nucleotides read TGTGCCAGCAGTTTGCCTGGGGGCAGGTCCTACGAGCAGTACTTC. It is translated as CASSLPGGRSYEQYF.

The chain combines TRBV19 with TRBJ2-5; 8 bases agree with TRBD1. CDR3 length: 14 residues. CDR1 is LNHDA, CDR2 SQIVND, per germline (reference sequence). V was clipped by 5 bases and J by 6 bases; unmatched bases: 8. DNA of the CDR3: TGTGCCAGTAGTTCCCAGGGGGCTGGAAAGACCCAGTACTTC. Its translation is CASSSQGAGKTQYF.

The chain recombines TRBV28 with TRBJ1-1; TRBD1 matches at 12 bases. Germline assignment: CDR1 MDHEN and CDR2 SYDVKM. The V and J ends lost 8 bases and 10 bases, in that order; junction bases with no gene match: 8. The CDR3 is made up of 13 amino acids. The CDR3 reads CASHRDRGRVAFF. DNA of the CDR3: TGTGCCAGCCACCGGGACAGGGGGCGGGTAGCTTTCTTT.

The V and J genes are TRBV4-2 and TRBJ1-5; D is uncertain. The V gene lost 0 bases and the J gene lost 10 bases, with 10 bases spanning the gap. This CDR3 comprises 13 residues. Germline CDR1 and CDR2: LGHNA and YNFKEQ. The CDR3 coding sequence is TGTGCCAGCAGCCAAGAGGGCCCCCACCCCCAGCATTTT. Translated, it gives CASSQEGPHPQHF.